Below, 17 T cell receptor beta chains from the same sample are listed, as sequenced in a study of T cells after somatic rescue of genetic block. The method was immunoSEQ multiplex PCR; TCRdb's version includes in-frame clones alone and lacks a portion of them. The repertoire consists of 45,000 to 55,000 clones, with approximately 96% occurring once and the leading ten covering around 0.083%. Sequences were obtained from peripheral blood mononuclear cells (PBMCs). The receptors shown here come from a child under two years old.

V and J are TRBV28 and TRBJ2-7, with 8 bases fitting TRBD2. The V gene end was trimmed by 4 bases and the J gene end by 1 base; junction bases not matched to a gene: 9. Per germline, CDR1 MDHEN and CDR2 SYDVKM. The CDR3 has 16 residues. The CDR3 here is CASSYLAGYRSYEQYF. CDR3 bases: TGTGCCAGCAGTTATCTAGCGGGCTATCGGTCCTACGAGCAGTACTTC.

The chain employs TRBV6-1 and TRBJ2-3, with D hard to call. Germline-derived CDR1 and CDR2 are MNHNS and SASEGT. Trimming pared 2 bases from V and 1 base from J, leaving 13 bases between. The CDR3 contains 16 residues. The CDR3 DNA follows: TGTGCCAGCAGTGAATTCGCGAGCGTCCGCACAGATACGCAGTATTTT. Translating gives CASSEFASVRTDTQYF.

CDR3 nucleotide sequence: TGTGCCAGCAGCTTACATCCCCCCTACGAGCAGTACTTC. This sequence encodes CASSLHPPYEQYF. The rearrangement joins TRBV11-2 to TRBJ2-5; the D is unclear. The end of the DNA fits TRBJ2-7 better, so the J call may be wrong. Germline V gene sequence: CDR1 SGHAT, CDR2 FQNNGV. The CDR3 runs 13 residues.

This chain uses TRBV9 with TRBJ1-2, with 7 nucleotides matching TRBD1. Losses at the gene ends were 3 bases for V and 7 bases for J; bases not matched to a gene: 6. The CDR3 has 13 amino acids. CDR1 is SGDLS, CDR2 YYNGEE, per germline. CDR3 loop: CASSAGDSRGYTF. For the CDR3, the DNA is TGTGCCAGCAGCGCCGGGGACAGCCGTGGCTACACCTTC. Combining the CDR3 with reference TRBV9 and TRBJ1-2 gives the whole variable domain DSGVTQTPKHLITATGQRVTLRCSPRSGDLSVYWYQQSLDQGLQFLIQYYNGEERAKGNILERFSAQQFPDLHSELNLSSLELGDSALYFCASSAGDSRGYTFGSGTRLTVV.

This chain joins TRBV5-1 and TRBJ1-1, with 9 positions matching TRBD1. From germline, CDR1 is SGHRS and CDR2 YFSETQ. The length of the CDR3 is 15 residues. After removal of 4 bases from V and 3 bases from J, the junction contained 7 bases not matched to a gene. The CDR3 coding sequence is TGCGCCAGCAGCACCTGGACAGGGGCGTACACTGAAGCTTTCTTT. It translates to CASSTWTGAYTEAFF.

The chain is built from TRBV6-5 and TRBJ1-2; tentative D call: TRBD1 (5 bases). CDR1 is MNHEY, CDR2 SVGAGI, per germline. V was pared by 2 bases and J by 8 bases, with 15 bases between. CDR3 length: 14 residues. The CDR3 nucleotides are TGTGCCAGCAGTTACGGCCAGGGACTTGGGGGCTACACCTTC. Its protein product is CASSYGQGLGGYTF.

This rearrangement joins TRBV6-1 to TRBJ1-5; 7 bases line up with TRBD1. The J segment lost 0 bases and the V segment lost 8 bases, leaving 7 bases of the junction unmatched. The CDR3 is 15 amino acids. The germline V gene has CDR1 MNHNS and CDR2 SASEGT. CDR3 coding DNA: TGTGCCAGCGGAAGACAGGGTAATAGCAATCAGCCCCAGCATTTT. It codes for CASGRQGNSNQPQHF.

V usage is TRBV7-9 and J usage is TRBJ1-1; D is unclear. The CDR3 runs 15 residues. CDR1 is SEHNR, CDR2 FQNEAQ, per germline (reference sequence). Trimming stripped 1 base from V and 1 base from J, with 10 bases between. CDR3: CASSLERTGNTEAFF. Here the CDR3 DNA reads TGTGCCAGCAGCTTAGAAAGAACGGGGAACACTGAAGCTTTCTTT.

The CDR3 region is CASSAGTDSYEQYF. The DNA for the CDR3 is TGCGCCAGCAGCGCCGGGACCGATTCCTACGAGCAGTACTTC. The chain is built from TRBV10-1 and TRBJ2-7; possibly TRBD1 or TRBD2 for D (5 bases each). V shed 6 bases and J shed 1 base, with 13 bases lying between them. Germline V lookup: CDR1 WNHNN, CDR2 SYGVQD (reference sequence). The CDR3 loop spans 14 amino acids.

The J gene is TRBJ2-1, the V gene TRBV6-1, with 7 bases aligning to TRBD2. V trimming: 7 bases; J trimming: 4 bases; junction bases outside the gene matches: 7. This CDR3 has 14 residues. In germline, CDR1 is MNHNS, CDR2 SASEGT. CDR3 sequence: CASMWASGYNEQFF. The CDR3 bases are TGTGCCAGCATGTGGGCTAGCGGATACAATGAGCAGTTCTTC.

The J gene is TRBJ2-6, the V gene TRBV6-1; D not certain. The CDR3 sequence is 11 residues long. Between the trimmed V and J ends, which lost 3 bases and 9 bases, there was a span of 3 bases. Germline V gene lookup returns CDR1 MNHNS and CDR2 SASEGT. CDR3 region: CASSDVNVLTF. The CDR3 coding sequence is TGTGCCAGCAGTGACGTCAACGTCCTGACTTTC.

J is TRBJ2-1 and V is TRBV6-5; 13 bases agree with TRBD2. Germline CDR1 reads MNHEY; CDR2 reads SVGAGI. The CDR3 contains 15 residues. With 2 bases clipped from V and 8 bases from J, the junction kept 3 bases outside the gene matches. The CDR3 sequence: CASSYGLAGVHEQFF. The CDR3 nucleotides are TGTGCCAGCAGTTACGGACTAGCGGGAGTGCATGAGCAGTTCTTC.

This clone was seen only once. The chain links TRBV27 to TRBJ2-2; the match to TRBD1 covers 7 bases. This CDR3 contains 15 residues. With V trimmed by 2 bases and J by 7 bases, 7 bases remained unmatched. Germline assignment: CDR1 MNHEY and CDR2 SMNVEV (reference sequence). CDR3 nucleotide sequence: TGTGCCAGCAGTTTAGTAGGAGCAGGGGGCGGGGAGCTGTTTTTT. This codes for CASSLVGAGGGELFF.

CDR3 nucleotides: TGTGCCAGCAGCTTAGCGCGGGACAGGGGAGATCACGAGCAGTACTTC. Translation gives CASSLARDRGDHEQYF. The chain joins TRBV7-9 to TRBJ2-7; 10 bases agree with TRBD1. Trimming cost V 0 bases and J 5 bases; bases outside gene matches: 7. CDR3 length equals 16 residues. Germline CDR1 and CDR2: SEHNR and FQNEAQ (reference sequence).

The V and J genes are TRBV29-1 and TRBJ2-5; D perhaps matches TRBD1 (6 bases). Trimming cost V 2 bases and J 3 bases, with 7 bases left between them. Germline V CDR1 and CDR2: SQVTM, ANQGSEA. This CDR3 is 12 amino acids long. DNA for the CDR3: TGCAGCGTTGAAAGGGGGAAAGAGACCCAGTACTTC. It is translated as CSVERGKETQYF.

About this clone itself: One end of the junction does not line up with germline, which may come from a read error. V is TRBV27 and J is TRBJ1-3; 9 positions match TRBD1. The CDR3 runs 15 residues. The germline gives CDR1 MNHEY, CDR2 SMNVEV (reference sequence). Written as DNA, the CDR3 is TGTGCCAGCAGTTTAGGACAGGGGCCTGGAAGCACCATATATTTT. Protein: CASSLGQGPGSTIYF.

This chain links TRBV9 with TRBJ1-1; a possible D gene is TRBD1 (6 bases). This CDR3 is built from 15 residues. Germline-derived CDR1 and CDR2 are SGDLS and YYNGEE. V was cut by 4 bases and J by 1 base, with 14 bases left in between. The CDR3 sequence is CASSPPIGGNTEAFF. DNA for the CDR3: TGTGCCAGCAGCCCCCCTATAGGGGGGAACACTGAAGCTTTCTTT.